This TCR beta chain was observed in a study of blood T cell repertoires in COVID-19. There are a few counts of this clone. From germline, CDR1 is LGHDT and CDR2 YNNKEL (reference sequence). V shed 6 bases and J shed 1 base, with 6 bases lying between them. This CDR3 is 12 amino acids long. The data were produced by immunoSEQ multiplex PCR, yet TCRdb's version contains in-frame clones alone and is incomplete. In the table there are about 210,000 clones, around nine tenths of which are singletons. The source is a woman aged 40 to 55 with acute or convalescent COVID-19. J is TRBJ1-1 and V is TRBV3-1 (or the pseudogene TRBV3-2); a possible D gene is TRBD1 (5 bases). Sequenced input: peripheral blood. CDR3 region: CASRDTNTEAFF. CDR3 in DNA: TGTGCCAGCAGGGACACGAACACTGAAGCTTTCTTT.